This T cell receptor beta chain was captured by sequencing in a study of vaccination and CD4 T cells after COVID-19. CDR3 length: 15 residues. Trimming took off 0 bases at V and 9 bases at J, with 12 bases between the two ends. Germline assignment: CDR1 LGHNA and CDR2 YSLEER. Remarks on this clonotype: Its antigen remains unknown.

Noted treatment: approximately 9-day PBMC culture with coronavirus spike peptide pools or control peptides (ViraFEST assay). Cultured CD4+ T cell DNA underwent sequencing with the Oncomine TCR Beta short-read assay. TCRdb reprocessed the PCR reads with MiXCR, giving one entry per CDR3 protein. Of about 15,000 distinct CDR3 sequences listed, roughly 50% were seen once; the top ten hold 8.5% to 12%. J is TRBJ1-6 and V is TRBV4-3, with a weak D call TRBD1 (5 bases). The material was CD4+ T cells from blood, cultured in vitro, obtained before SARS-CoV-2 vaccination. The sequence derives from a human donor who had recovered from COVID-19. CDR3 nucleotides: TGCGCCAGCAGCCAAGATTCAGGGAACCTTTCACCCCTCCACTTT. This gives the protein CASSQDSGNLSPLHF.